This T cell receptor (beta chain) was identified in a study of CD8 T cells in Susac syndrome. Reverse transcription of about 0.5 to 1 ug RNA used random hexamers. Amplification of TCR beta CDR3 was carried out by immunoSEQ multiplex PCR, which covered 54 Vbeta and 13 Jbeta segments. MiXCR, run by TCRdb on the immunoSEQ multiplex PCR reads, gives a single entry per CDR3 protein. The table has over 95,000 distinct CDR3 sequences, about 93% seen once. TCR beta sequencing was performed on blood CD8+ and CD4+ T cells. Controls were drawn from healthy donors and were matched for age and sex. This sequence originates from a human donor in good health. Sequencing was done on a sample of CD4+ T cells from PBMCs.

The CDR3 sequence is CSARVRGGGAVDEQYF. CDR3 in DNA: TGCAGTGCTAGAGTAAGGGGGGGCGGGGCGGTCGACGAGCAGTACTTC. The rearrangement uses TRBV20-1 and TRBJ2-7, with D possibly TRBD2 on 7 matching bases. The germline CDR1 and CDR2 sequences are DFQATT and SNEGSKA (reference sequence). The CDR3 runs to 16 residues. V dropped 1 base and J dropped 5 bases, with 21 bases sitting between them.